This T cell receptor (beta chain) was captured by sequencing in a study of vaccination effects on CD4 cells after COVID-19. Overall study: Each culture well received under 2.5 million PBMC. These cells were then cultured in IMDM with approximately 9.8 IU/ml IL-2 and 10 ug/ml peptides.

Regarding this clone: The antigen is unknown.

CDR1 and CDR2 (germline): ENHRY, SYGVKD. V dropped 3 bases and J dropped 0; count of bases not matched to a gene: 7. The CDR3 runs 17 residues. Points from the study as a whole: A shortage of convalescent patients and an absence of early post-infection timepoints characterized the study.

Generated by immunoSEQ multiplex PCR, the TCRdb table keeps only in-frame clones and is missing some. Of roughly 60,000 clones listed, under 85% are singletons. Once cultured for 10 to 11 days, the cells underwent separation to obtain CD4+ T cells. A half-volume exchange with IL-2 medium occurred on days 3 and 7. Source: CD4+ T cells from PBMCs cultured without peptide, taken before COVID-19 vaccination. This receptor was obtained from a human donor who had a prior SARS-CoV-2 infection. The chain combines TRBV10-3 with TRBJ2-1; the match to TRBD2 covers 8 bases. CDR3 nucleotide sequence: TGTGCCATCAGTGACCTAGCGGGCCCGAGCTCCTACAATGAGCAGTTCTTC. It is translated as CAISDLAGPSSYNEQFF.